The T cell receptor beta chain described here comes from a study of beta chain features in type 1 diabetes. The isolated RNA, all of it, was reverse transcribed, so expressed TCRB transcripts were what got sequenced. Data came from immunoSEQ multiplex PCR; TCRdb stores just in-frame clones and leaves some out. The table has 450,000 to 550,000 clones, about 30% seen once. This clone was seen a handful of times. The CDR3 has 15 residues. V was trimmed by 6 bases and J by 6 bases, leaving 19 bases between them. Germline assignment: CDR1 MGHRA and CDR2 YSYEKL. The sequence derives from a young man in good health. This chain links TRBV4-1 with TRBJ2-3, with D perhaps TRBD1 or TRBD2 (5 bases each). Sequenced sample: naive CD4+ T cells from blood. The CDR3 region has the DNA TGCGCCAGCAGTCTCAACCGGGACCCCTGGGATACGCAGTATTTT. Its translation is CASSLNRDPWDTQYF.